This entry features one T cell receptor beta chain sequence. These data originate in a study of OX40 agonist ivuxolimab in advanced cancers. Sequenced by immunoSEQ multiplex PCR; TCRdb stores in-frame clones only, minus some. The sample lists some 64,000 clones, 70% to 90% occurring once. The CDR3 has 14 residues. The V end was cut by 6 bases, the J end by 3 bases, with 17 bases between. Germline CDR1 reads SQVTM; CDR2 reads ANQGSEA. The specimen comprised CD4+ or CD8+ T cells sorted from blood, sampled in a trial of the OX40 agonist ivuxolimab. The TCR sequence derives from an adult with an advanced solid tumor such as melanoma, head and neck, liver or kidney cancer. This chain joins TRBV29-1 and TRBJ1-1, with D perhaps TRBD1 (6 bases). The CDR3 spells CSVLDTGIYTEAFF. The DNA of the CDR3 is TGCAGCGTGCTCGATACAGGGATCTACACTGAAGCTTTCTTT.